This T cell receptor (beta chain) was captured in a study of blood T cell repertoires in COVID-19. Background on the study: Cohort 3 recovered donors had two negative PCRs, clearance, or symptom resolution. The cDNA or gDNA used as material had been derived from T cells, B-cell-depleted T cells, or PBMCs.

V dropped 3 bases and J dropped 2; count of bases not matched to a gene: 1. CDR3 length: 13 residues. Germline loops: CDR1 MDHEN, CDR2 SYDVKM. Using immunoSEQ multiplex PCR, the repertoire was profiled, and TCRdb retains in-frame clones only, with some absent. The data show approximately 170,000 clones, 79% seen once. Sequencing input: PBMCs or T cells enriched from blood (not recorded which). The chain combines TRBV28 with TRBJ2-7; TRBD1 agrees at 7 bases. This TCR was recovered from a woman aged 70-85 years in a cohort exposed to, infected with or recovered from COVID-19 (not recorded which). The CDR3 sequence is CASSLGQTYEQYF. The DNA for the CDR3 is TGTGCCAGCAGTTTGGGACAGACCTACGAGCAGTACTTC.